Listed here are 17 T cell receptor beta chains from one sample, sequenced in a study of CD8+ T cells in alopecia areata. cDNA prepared by RNA extraction and subsequent reverse transcription served as the template for sequencing. The table came from immunoSEQ multiplex PCR; TCRdb's copy has only in-frame clones and leaves some out. The sample has 100,000 to 150,000 clones, over 55% seen once. Treatment defined: oral pan-JAK inhibitor, 5-10 mg twice daily. The starting material was CD4+ T cells sorted from blood, obtained at week 4, from a patient treated with tofacitinib. These receptors originate from a human donor with alopecia areata.

The DNA for the CDR3 is TGTGCCAGCAGCCAACTTAATCAGCCCCAGCATTTT. Protein sequence: CASSQLNQPQHF. The chain employs TRBV28 and TRBJ1-5; D unresolved. Germline lookup yields CDR1 MDHEN and CDR2 SYDVKM. This CDR3 comprises 12 residues. Trimming cost V 6 bases and J 4 bases, with 7 bases left between them.

This clone was observed a handful of times. V is TRBV28 and J is TRBJ2-3, with 13 bases that match TRBD2. The CDR3 sequence is 18 residues long. V shed 10 bases, J shed 4 bases, and the junction held 17 bases outside the gene matches. CDR1 and CDR2 (germline): MDHEN, SYDVKM. The CDR3: CATETSGRARSRADTQYF. CDR3 DNA: TGTGCCACCGAAACTAGCGGGAGGGCTCGCAGTAGGGCAGATACGCAGTATTTT.

The rearrangement uses TRBV21-1 and TRBJ1-2; no DNA check was done on the table's D call, TRBD1. TRBV21-1 is a pseudogene segment. This CDR3 region has 14 residues. The CDR3 here is CASRDRGWGDGYTF. As DNA, the CDR3 is TGTGCCAGCAGGGACAGGGGGTGGGGAGACGGCTACACCTTC.

This chain links TRBV10-3 with TRBJ2-5; 11 bases match TRBD1. The length of the CDR3 is 16 residues. CDR1 ENHRY and CDR2 SYGVKD come from the germline V gene. Losses at the gene ends were 5 bases for V and 5 bases for J; bases not matched to a gene: 10. The CDR3 DNA is TGTGCCATCAGTCGGACAGGGGGCGCCCCCGGGGAGACCCAGTACTTC. Residues: CAISRTGGAPGETQYF.

This chain connects TRBV2 to TRBJ1-4; possibly TRBD1 for D (6 bases). Per the germline V gene, CDR1 is SNHLY and CDR2 is FYNNEI. The CDR3 is 12 amino acids. V shed 3 bases and J shed 8 bases, with 7 bases lying between them. The CDR3 loop reads CASSDRGEKLFF. The CDR3 DNA follows: TGTGCCAGCAGTGACAGGGGAGAAAAACTGTTTTTT.

The chain couples TRBV9 to TRBJ2-7; no firm D call. V lost 0 bases to trimming and J lost 3 bases, with 10 bases between them. In germline, CDR1 is SGDLS, CDR2 YYNGEE. CDR3 length: 14 residues. CDR3 loop: CASSVDVGDYEQYF. As DNA, the CDR3 is TGTGCCAGCAGCGTAGACGTCGGTGACTACGAGCAGTACTTC.

The V and J genes are TRBV4-3 and TRBJ1-2; 12 bases match TRBD1. This CDR3 region has 13 residues. CDR1 LGHNA and CDR2 YSLEER come from the germline V gene. The J segment lost 7 bases and the V segment lost 8 bases, leaving 5 bases of the junction unmatched. As DNA, the CDR3 is TGCGCCAGCGGGGACAGGGGGCGTAGTGGCTACACCTTC. This encodes CASGDRGRSGYTF.

The CDR3 loop reads CASSKDTDTQYF. The CDR3 coding sequence is TGTGCCAGCAGCAAAGACACAGATACGCAGTATTTT. This chain joins TRBV7-9 and TRBJ2-3; no clear D. Trimming stripped 5 bases from V and 2 bases from J, with 5 bases between. This CDR3 has 12 residues. The germline gives CDR1 SEHNR, CDR2 FQNEAQ (reference sequence).

The V and J genes are TRBV5-6 and TRBJ2-1, with unresolved D. The V and J ends lost 1 base and 5 bases respectively, with 7 bases between them. Germline assignment: CDR1 SGHDT and CDR2 YYEEEE. This CDR3 is built from 13 residues. The CDR3 DNA follows: TGTGCCAGCAGCTTGAAAGCGAACAATGAGCAGTTCTTC. Translated, it gives CASSLKANNEQFF.

The rearrangement uses TRBV7-9 and TRBJ2-1; 9 nucleotides agree with TRBD2. This CDR3 is built from 16 residues. The V gene's germline CDR1 is SEHNR and CDR2 FQNEAQ (reference sequence). Trimming took 1 base from V and 4 from J; bases not matched to a gene: 5. CDR3 amino acids: CASSLVLTSGYNEQFF. CDR3 in DNA: TGTGCCAGCAGCTTAGTACTGACTAGCGGTTACAATGAGCAGTTCTTC.

The chain has TRBV9 and TRBJ2-3, with D perhaps matching TRBD2 (7 bases). V dropped 5 bases and J dropped 1 base, with 17 bases sitting between them. Germline assignment: CDR1 SGDLS and CDR2 YYNGEE. The CDR3 covers 16 residues. The CDR3 here is CASRLQRGARTDTQYF. The CDR3 DNA reads as TGTGCCAGCAGACTCCAACGGGGGGCCCGCACAGATACGCAGTATTTT.

J is TRBJ2-6 and V is TRBV5-5, with D unresolved. Germline V lookup: CDR1 SGHKS, CDR2 YYEKEE (reference sequence). The CDR3 is 14 residues long. V was pared by 0 bases and J by 4 bases, with 5 bases between. The CDR3 is CASSLVSGANVLTF. The CDR3 nucleotides read TGTGCCAGCAGCTTGGTGTCCGGGGCCAACGTCCTGACTTTC. The complete variable domain, with remaining parts taken from reference TRBV5-5 and TRBJ2-6, reads DAGVTQSPTHLIKTRGQQVTLRCSPISGHKSVSWYQQVLGQGPQFIFQYYEKEERGRGNFPDRFSARQFPNYSSELNVNALLLGDSALYLCASSLVSGANVLTFGAGSRLTVL.

The rearrangement joins TRBV5-4 to TRBJ2-1, with D possibly TRBD2 on 5 matching bases. The CDR3 is 12 residues long. Germline loops: CDR1 SGHNT, CDR2 YYREEE (reference sequence). CDR3 protein: CATGFQANEQFF. The CDR3 DNA reads as TGTGCGACGGGGTTCCAGGCCAATGAGCAGTTCTTC.

The chain carries TRBV10-3 and TRBJ1-1; 11 bases align to TRBD1. Germline V gene data show CDR1 as ENHRY and CDR2 as SYGVKD. The CDR3 is 15 amino acids. Unmatched junction bases numbered 12, after V lost 8 bases and J lost 7 bases. The CDR3 sequence: CAISRQGQGEGEAFF. CDR3 nucleotides: TGTGCCATCTCAAGGCAGGGACAGGGGGAGGGTGAAGCTTTCTTT.

J is TRBJ2-3 and V is TRBV6-6; TRBD1 or TRBD2 may be the D gene (5 bases each). V lost 5 bases and J lost 2, with 14 bases in between. This CDR3 contains 15 residues. Germline V gene data show CDR1 as MNHNY and CDR2 as SVGAGI (reference sequence). The CDR3 spells CASSGTGKLTDTQYF. The DNA of the CDR3 is TGTGCCAGCAGTGGGACGGGTAAACTCACAGATACGCAGTATTTT.

This chain connects TRBV4-1 to TRBJ2-3; D remains ambiguous. The CDR3 covers 14 residues. CDR1 and CDR2 from the germline V gene are MGHRA and YSYEKL. With 2 bases removed from V and 6 bases from J, the gap between germline ends came to 12 bases. The CDR3 region is CASSQYMASDTQYF. CDR3 coding DNA: TGCGCCAGCAGCCAATACATGGCCTCCGATACGCAGTATTTT.

The chain joins TRBV30 to TRBJ2-3; D perhaps matches TRBD2 (5 bases). The CDR3 totals 13 residues. Germline-derived CDR1 and CDR2 are GTSNPN and SVGIG (reference sequence). The V and J ends lost 2 bases and 5 bases respectively, with 11 bases between them. CDR3 nucleotides: TGTGCCTGGAGTCTACTAGTTCAAGATACGCAGTATTTT. Translation: CAWSLLVQDTQYF.